This passage covers 5 T cell receptor beta chains from one sample sequenced in a study of blood T cells in healthy people across ages. Together with a sample-barcoded 5' primer, a J-beta primer mix was included in a second PCR lasting about 6 to 11 cycles. TCRdb re-analysed the 5' RACE reads in MiXCR, keeping a single row per CDR3 protein. This sample carries over a million distinct CDR3 sequences, about 40% of them seen once, and the ten largest clones take 7% to 9%. The sequenced sample consisted of blood. These receptors were collected from a woman younger than 30 in good health.

This clonotype is a singleton in its sample. This chain joins TRBV6-5 and TRBJ1-1, with D unresolved. The CDR3 spans 12 residues. Germline values: CDR1 MNHEY, CDR2 SVGAGI. V lost 5 bases, J lost 10 bases, and 14 bases lay in between. The chain's CDR3 is CASSDLGNLAFF. In DNA, the CDR3 is TGTGCCAGCAGTGATCTAGGGAATTTAGCTTTCTTT.

Details on this clonotype: A much larger clone lies one base from this, so it may be a read error. The J gene is TRBJ2-1, the V gene TRBV5-1; 7 bases agree with TRBD1. This CDR3 comprises 15 residues. V lost 1 base to trimming and J lost 7 bases; unmatched junction nucleotides: 8. The germline V gene has CDR1 SGHRS and CDR2 YFSETQ. CDR3 coding DNA: TGCGCCAGCAGCTTGAAGACAGGGAGTAGGAATGAGCAGTTCTTC. It is translated as CASSLKTGSRNEQFF.

This clonotype was seen more than once but under ten times. The rearrangement joins TRBV2 to TRBJ2-7, with 9 nucleotides matching TRBD1. The CDR3 covers 13 residues. V shed 8 bases and J 3 bases; nucleotides not matched to a gene: 5. CDR1 is SNHLY and CDR2 is FYNNEI in the germline V gene. The CDR3 reads CASDGTGLYEQYF. CDR3 sequence (DNA): TGTGCCAGCGACGGGACAGGGCTCTACGAGCAGTACTTC.

The V and J genes are TRBV5-1 and TRBJ1-2; D perhaps matches TRBD1 (5 bases). Germline CDR1 reads SGHRS; CDR2 reads YFSETQ. The CDR3 is 17 amino acids. Trimming cost V 0 bases and J 4 bases, with 19 bases left between them. CDR3 DNA sequence: TGCGCCAGCAGCTTGGATGCGCAGGGTGTTGAAGGCTATGGCTACACCTTC. Translated, it gives CASSLDAQGVEGYGYTF.

This chain uses TRBV7-9 with TRBJ2-2, with D uncertain. The CDR3 sequence is 15 residues long. Trimming cost V 11 bases and J 7 bases, with 23 bases left between them. Germline values: CDR1 SEHNR, CDR2 FQNEAQ (reference sequence). CDR3 residues: CAVNSGPLSGGELFF. For the CDR3, the DNA is TGTGCCGTTAATTCCGGGCCTTTATCCGGCGGGGAGCTGTTTTTT. The entire variable domain, with the rest obtained from reference TRBV7-9 and TRBJ2-2, is as follows: DTGVSQNPRHKITKRGQNVTFRCDPISEHNRLYWYRQTLGQGPEFLTYFQNEAQLEKSRLLSDRFSAERPKGSFSTLEIQRTEQGDSAMYLCAVNSGPLSGGELFFGEGSRLTVL.